These 14 T cell receptor beta chains came from one sample sequenced in a study of naive and memory T cell subsets. The beta constant-region primer was an equimolar mix of two oligonucleotides covering TRBC1 and TRBC2. Four rounds of PCR amplified the ligated cDNA using nested alpha and beta constant-region primers plus SP2. One entry per CDR3 protein, called by TCRdb with MiXCR from the UMI-ligation and nested PCR reads. The sample yields around 18,000 distinct CDR3 sequences, around 9% seen once. Material: central memory CD8+ T cells from blood. These receptor sequences come from a human donor in good health.

The chain is built from TRBV12-3 or TRBV12-4 and TRBJ2-1; 8 nucleotides align to TRBD2. J lost 7 bases, V lost 3 bases, and 20 bases had no gene match. The CDR3 sequence is 19 residues long. In DNA, the CDR3 is TGTGCCAGCAGTTTTTTGAGGACTAGCCCCGCGATAGGTCCAAATGAGCAGTTCTTC. It is translated as CASSFLRTSPAIGPNEQFF.

This clonotype occurred many times. The CDR3 coding sequence is TGCAGTGCAAAAACGGGGGCTCCACTCGAGCAGTACTTC. Translated: CSAKTGAPLEQYF. The chain is built from TRBV20-1 and TRBJ2-7; D tentatively fits TRBD1 or TRBD2 (6 bases each). CDR1 DFQATT and CDR2 SNEGSKA come from the germline V gene (reference sequence). This CDR3 is built from 13 residues. The V and J ends lost 6 bases and 6 bases respectively, with 18 bases between them.

There are a few counts of this clonotype. CDR3 coding DNA: TGTGCCAGTAGTATAACAGGGGGCGCCAGGACGGGGACCGGGGAGCTGTTTTTT. It codes for CASSITGGARTGTGELFF. The chain uses TRBV19 and TRBJ2-2, with 9 positions matching TRBD1. Germline V lookup: CDR1 LNHDA, CDR2 SQIVND (reference sequence). This CDR3 is 18 amino acids long. The trim removed 2 bases at V and 5 bases at J, leaving 12 bases unmatched. Variable domain in full (rest from reference TRBV19 and TRBJ2-2): DGGITQSPKYLFRKEGQNVTLSCEQNLNHDAMYWYRQDPGQGLRLIYYSQIVNDFQKGDIAEGYSVSREKKESFPLTVTSAQKNPTAFYLCASSITGGARTGTGELFFGEGSRLTVL.

This clonotype appeared a few times. This CDR3 is CACQGMGISPLHF. The DNA for the CDR3 is TGTGCCTGCCAAGGGATGGGGATTTCACCCCTCCACTTT. The gene calls are TRBV6-2 or TRBV6-3 and TRBJ1-6, with D unclear. CDR1 is MNHEY, CDR2 SVGEGT, per germline. The length of the CDR3 is 13 residues. The V and J ends lost 11 bases and 9 bases respectively, with 17 bases between them.

By proportion, this clonotype is medium-sized. The rearrangement joins TRBV6-2 or TRBV6-3 to TRBJ2-5; 8 bases line up with TRBD1. Looked up from germline, CDR1 is MNHEY and CDR2 is SVGEGT. V shed 4 bases, J shed 4 bases, and the junction held 8 bases outside the gene matches. CDR3 length equals 15 residues. This chain's CDR3 is CASSSGQGEAETQYF. CDR3 coding DNA: TGTGCCAGCAGTTCCGGACAGGGAGAGGCAGAGACCCAGTACTTC.

This clonotype is labeled as medium-sized. The rearrangement joins TRBV4-3 to TRBJ2-2; 10 positions agree with TRBD2. V lost 0 bases to trimming and J lost 0 bases; unmatched junction nucleotides: 10. The CDR3 is 20 amino acids. CDR1 and CDR2 from the germline V gene are LGHNA and YSLEER. The CDR3 loop reads CASSQDDVPSGGANTGELFF. The CDR3 bases are TGCGCCAGCAGCCAAGATGATGTCCCAAGCGGGGGGGCGAACACCGGGGAGCTGTTTTTT.

This clonotype showed up many times. The DNA of the CDR3 is TGCAGTGCTAGAGTGCCAGGGTTGGCCACTGAAGCTTTCTTT. Its translation: CSARVPGLATEAFF. The gene calls are TRBV20-1 and TRBJ1-1; D perhaps matches TRBD1 (5 bases). V lost 1 base and J lost 4, with 13 bases in between. The CDR3 is 14 amino acids. The germline V gene has CDR1 DFQATT and CDR2 SNEGSKA (reference sequence).

By sample fraction, this clonotype is medium-sized. The chain couples TRBV24-1 to TRBJ2-2; TRBD2 matches 8 bases. Germline lookup yields CDR1 KGHDR and CDR2 SFDVKD. CDR3 length equals 15 residues. The junction had 6 bases not matched to a gene; V was cut back by 5 bases and J by 5 bases. CDR3 residues: CATSGGSGSTGELFF. The CDR3 DNA is TGTGCCACCAGTGGCGGAAGCGGGAGTACCGGGGAGCTGTTTTTT.

This clonotype was counted only a few times. The CDR3 sequence is CASSFLLTNTEAFF. The CDR3 coding sequence is TGCGCCAGCAGCTTCCTCCTCACGAACACTGAAGCTTTCTTT. This chain links TRBV5-1 with TRBJ1-1; D gene uncertain. The ends were cut back, 2 bases at V and 1 base at J, with 9 bases in the middle. In germline, CDR1 is SGHRS, CDR2 YFSETQ. The CDR3 has 14 residues.

A word on this clonotype: At one of its ends the junction is not consistent with the germline gene, which may arise from a read error. The chain links TRBV6-2 or TRBV6-3 to TRBJ1-1; D remains ambiguous. The CDR3 extends over 13 amino acids. From germline, CDR1 is MNHEY and CDR2 SVGEGT. CDR3 loop: CASTYTENTEAFF. The CDR3 DNA reads TGTGCCAGCACTTACACTGAGAACACTGAAGCTTTCTTT.

This clonotype was seen repeatedly, ten times or more. V and J are TRBV4-3 and TRBJ2-2; 9 bases are shared with TRBD2. The CDR3 spans 17 residues. Germline V gene sequence: CDR1 LGHNA, CDR2 YSLEER. The J segment lost 7 bases and the V segment lost 2 bases, leaving 11 bases of the junction unmatched. This CDR3 is CASSQPIAGDGVGELFF. CDR3 sequence (DNA): TGCGCCAGCAGCCAACCCATAGCGGGAGACGGGGTCGGGGAGCTGTTTTTT.

This clonotype was counted between two and nine times. V and J are TRBV25-1 and TRBJ2-7; TRBD1 matches 8 bases. The CDR3 consists of 16 residues. Germline CDR1 reads MGHDK; CDR2 reads SYGVNS. Trimming cost V 4 bases and J 3 bases; bases outside gene matches: 11. CDR3 DNA: TGTGCCAGCAGTGCATACCGACAGGGGAGGAACTACGAGCAGTACTTC. Translation gives CASSAYRQGRNYEQYF.

The genes are TRBV9 and TRBJ2-3, with TRBD1 matching over 7 bases. From germline, CDR1 is SGDLS and CDR2 YYNGEE. V lost 3 bases, J lost 1 base, and 5 bases stayed unmatched. This CDR3 has 15 amino acids. The CDR3 nucleotides are TGTGCCAGCAGCGCCCTGACAGGGCGCACAGATACGCAGTATTTT. As protein: CASSALTGRTDTQYF.

The table lists this clonotype with a few counts. The rearrangement joins TRBV12-3 or TRBV12-4 to TRBJ2-6; D uncertain. Between the trimmed V and J ends, which lost 6 bases and 0 bases, there was a span of 9 bases. The CDR3 has 15 residues. CDR3 bases: TGTGCCAGCAGCCCCTTCGACTCTGGGGCCAACGTCCTGACTTTC. This sequence encodes CASSPFDSGANVLTF.